This paragraph covers one T cell receptor (beta chain) sequence. The sample comes from a study of blood T cell repertoires in COVID-19. Sequencing was performed with immunoSEQ multiplex PCR; in TCRdb, only in-frame clones are kept and a portion is missing. Among 150,000 or so clones listed, 90% to 95% were seen once. Trimming took 2 bases from V and 11 from J, leaving 10 bases between them. The CDR3 is 12 residues long. The germline gives CDR1 MDHEN, CDR2 SYDVKM. The sequence came from a woman in her 50s with acute or convalescent COVID-19. What was sequenced was peripheral blood. The genes are TRBV28 and TRBJ1-3; D remains unclear. Here the CDR3 reads CASSLPTKAIYF. The CDR3 region has the DNA TGTGCCAGCAGTTTACCGACAAAGGCCATATATTTT. Complete variable domain (other parts from reference TRBV28 and TRBJ1-3): DVKVTQSSRYLVKRTGEKVFLECVQDMDHENMFWYRQDPGLGLRLIYFSYDVKMKEKGDIPEGYSVSREKKERFSLILESASTNQTSMYLCASSLPTKAIYFGEGSWLTVV.